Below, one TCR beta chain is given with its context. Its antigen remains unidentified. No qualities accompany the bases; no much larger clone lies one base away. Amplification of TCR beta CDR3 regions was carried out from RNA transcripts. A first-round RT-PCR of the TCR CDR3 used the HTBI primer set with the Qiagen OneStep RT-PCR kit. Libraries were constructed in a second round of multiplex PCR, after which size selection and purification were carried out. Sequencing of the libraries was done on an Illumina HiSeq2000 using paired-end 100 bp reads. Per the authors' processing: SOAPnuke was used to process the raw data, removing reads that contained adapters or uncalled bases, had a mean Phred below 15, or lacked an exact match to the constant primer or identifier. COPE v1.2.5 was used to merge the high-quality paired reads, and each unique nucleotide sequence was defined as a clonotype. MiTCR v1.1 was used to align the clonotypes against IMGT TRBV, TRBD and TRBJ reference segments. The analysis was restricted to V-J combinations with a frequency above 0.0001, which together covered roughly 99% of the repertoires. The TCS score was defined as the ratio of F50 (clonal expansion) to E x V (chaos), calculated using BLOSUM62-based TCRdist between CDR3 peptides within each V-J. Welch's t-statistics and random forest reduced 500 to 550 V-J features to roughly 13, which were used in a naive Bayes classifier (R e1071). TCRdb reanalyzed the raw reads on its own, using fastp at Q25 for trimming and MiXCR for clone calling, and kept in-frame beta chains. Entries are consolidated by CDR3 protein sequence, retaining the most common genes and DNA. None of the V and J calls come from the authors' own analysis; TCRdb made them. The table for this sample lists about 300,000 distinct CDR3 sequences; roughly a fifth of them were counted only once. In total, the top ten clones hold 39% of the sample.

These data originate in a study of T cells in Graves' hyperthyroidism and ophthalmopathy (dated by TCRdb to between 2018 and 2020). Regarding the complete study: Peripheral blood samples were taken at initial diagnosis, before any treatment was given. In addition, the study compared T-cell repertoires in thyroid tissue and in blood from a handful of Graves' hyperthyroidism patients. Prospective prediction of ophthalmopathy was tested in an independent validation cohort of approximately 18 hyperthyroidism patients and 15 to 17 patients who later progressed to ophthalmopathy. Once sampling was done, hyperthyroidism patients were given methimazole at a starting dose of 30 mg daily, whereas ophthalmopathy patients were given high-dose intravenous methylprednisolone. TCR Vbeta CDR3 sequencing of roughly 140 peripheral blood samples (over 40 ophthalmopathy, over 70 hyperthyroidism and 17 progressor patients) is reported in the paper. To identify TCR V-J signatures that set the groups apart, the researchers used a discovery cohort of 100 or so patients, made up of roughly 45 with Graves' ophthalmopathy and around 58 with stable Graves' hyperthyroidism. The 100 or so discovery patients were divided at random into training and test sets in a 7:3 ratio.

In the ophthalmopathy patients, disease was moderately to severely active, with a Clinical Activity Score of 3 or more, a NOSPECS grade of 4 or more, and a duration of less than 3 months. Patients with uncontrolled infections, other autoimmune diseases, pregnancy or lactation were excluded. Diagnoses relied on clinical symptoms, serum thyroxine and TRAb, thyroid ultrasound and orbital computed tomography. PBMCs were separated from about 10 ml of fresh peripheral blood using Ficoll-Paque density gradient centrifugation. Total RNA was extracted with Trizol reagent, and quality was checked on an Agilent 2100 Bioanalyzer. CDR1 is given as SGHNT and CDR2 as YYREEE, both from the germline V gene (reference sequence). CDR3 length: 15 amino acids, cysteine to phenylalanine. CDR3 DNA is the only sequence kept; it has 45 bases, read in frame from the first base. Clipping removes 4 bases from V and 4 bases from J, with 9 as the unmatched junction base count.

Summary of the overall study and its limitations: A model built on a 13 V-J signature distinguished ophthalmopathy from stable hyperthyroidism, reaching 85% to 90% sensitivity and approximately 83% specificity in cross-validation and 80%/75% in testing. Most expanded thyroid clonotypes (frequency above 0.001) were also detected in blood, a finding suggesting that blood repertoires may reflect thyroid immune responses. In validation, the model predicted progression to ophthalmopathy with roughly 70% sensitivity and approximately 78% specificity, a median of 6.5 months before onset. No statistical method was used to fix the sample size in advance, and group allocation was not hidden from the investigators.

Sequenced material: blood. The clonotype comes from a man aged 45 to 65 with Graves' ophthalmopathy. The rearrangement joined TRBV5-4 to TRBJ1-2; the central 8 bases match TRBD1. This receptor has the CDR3 CASSHDRGNLYGYTF. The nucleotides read TGTGCCAGCAGCCATGACAGGGGAAACCTCTATGGCTACACCTTC.